This T cell receptor beta chain originates from a study of blood T cell repertoires in COVID-19. In germline, CDR1 is SGDLS, CDR2 YYNGEE. Deletions cut 0 bases from V and 6 bases from J, with 10 bases between. The length of the CDR3 is 14 residues. TCRdb's copy holds only in-frame clones and misses some; the assay was immunoSEQ multiplex PCR. The data hold over 85,000 clones, with about 86% observed a single time. The TCR comes from a human donor in a cohort sampled during active COVID-19. This sequence joins TRBV9 and TRBJ1-5; D uncertain. Sequenced: peripheral blood. The chain's CDR3 is CASSVAEGGQPQHF. The CDR3, as DNA: TGTGCCAGCAGCGTAGCGGAGGGTGGTCAGCCCCAGCATTTT.